This entry lists 15 T cell receptor beta chains sequenced from one sample in a study of low-dose radiotherapy and immunotherapy resistance in tumors. Amplification, which lasted 20 to 25 PCR cycles, used a constant-region primer and V-primer adapter to amplify TCRs. MiXCR, run by TCRdb on the reads, gives a single entry per CDR3 protein. The table records roughly 52,000 distinct CDR3 sequences, around 34% of them present only once. The sample's time point: after trial treatment. Treatment given: LDRT plus nivolumab, ipilimumab, low-dose cyclophosphamide and aspirin (RACIN trial). The source material was PBMCs, sampled after low-dose radiotherapy plus immunotherapy. Source of these receptors: a male donor with rectosigmoid adenocarcinoma.

This clonotype was recorded at least ten times. The V gene is TRBV27, the J gene TRBJ2-7, with 7 bases fitting TRBD1. Losses at the gene ends were 5 bases for V and 0 bases for J; bases not matched to a gene: 10. The CDR3 runs 16 residues. Germline V CDR1 and CDR2: MNHEY, SMNVEV (reference sequence). In DNA, the CDR3 is TGTGCCAGCAGTCCGCGGACAGGAAAAAACTCCTACGAGCAGTACTTC. As protein: CASSPRTGKNSYEQYF.

This clonotype was observed many times. The chain carries TRBV10-3 and TRBJ2-5, with D possibly being TRBD1 (5 bases). V dropped 6 bases and J dropped 5 bases, with 16 bases sitting between them. This CDR3 has 14 residues. The germline V gene encodes CDR1 ENHRY and CDR2 SYGVKD. This chain's CDR3 is CAISQGSSVETQYF. CDR3 coding DNA: TGTGCCATCAGCCAGGGCTCCTCGGTGGAGACCCAGTACTTC.

This clonotype showed up many times. V usage is TRBV29-1 and J usage is TRBJ2-5; D gene ambiguous. Trimming removed 4 bases at V and 4 bases at J, with 7 bases between. Germline V gene data show CDR1 as SQVTM and CDR2 as ANQGSEA. The CDR3 contains 11 residues. The CDR3, as DNA: TGCAGCGTTGCCCTGGGAGAGACCCAGTACTTC. Its translation is CSVALGETQYF.

This chain joins TRBV18 and TRBJ2-5, with D perhaps matching TRBD2 (5 bases). Trimming took 2 bases from V and 3 from J, leaving 19 bases between them. Germline V gene sequence: CDR1 KGHSH, CDR2 LQKENI. This CDR3 contains 17 residues. CDR3 sequence: CASSPRTDSQFKETQYF. For the CDR3, the DNA is TGTGCCAGCTCACCAAGGACGGACTCCCAGTTCAAAGAGACCCAGTACTTC.

This clonotype ranks as medium-sized. The V call is TRBV28, the J call TRBJ1-5; 10 nucleotides line up with TRBD1. V dropped 6 bases and J dropped 1; count of bases not matched to a gene: 9. Germline V CDR1 and CDR2: MDHEN, SYDVKM. The CDR3 spans 17 residues. The CDR3 region is CASRGTGVGYSNQPQHF. The CDR3 DNA is TGTGCCAGCAGAGGGACAGGGGTGGGGTACAGCAATCAGCCCCAGCATTTT.

The sample holds many counts of this clonotype. The V gene is TRBV27, the J gene TRBJ2-7; 11 bases match TRBD2. Germline V CDR1 and CDR2: MNHEY, SMNVEV (reference sequence). The ends lost 5 bases at V and 5 bases at J; junction bases unmatched: 8. This CDR3 is built from 15 residues. CDR3: CASSKAGTSGDEQYF. CDR3 DNA: TGTGCCAGCAGTAAAGCCGGGACTAGCGGAGACGAGCAGTACTTC.

Ten or more counts support this clonotype. This chain joins TRBV19 and TRBJ1-1; D is unclear. This CDR3 contains 13 residues. CDR1 and CDR2 from the germline V gene are LNHDA and SQIVND (reference sequence). V lost 7 bases and J lost 7, with 16 bases in between. The CDR3 sequence is CASTLLPAGEAFF. CDR3 in DNA: TGTGCCAGTACCCTCCTTCCGGCCGGTGAAGCTTTCTTT.

Relative to its sample, this clonotype is medium-sized. The chain couples TRBV28 to TRBJ2-5; 10 bases match TRBD1. The germline gives CDR1 MDHEN, CDR2 SYDVKM. CDR3 length equals 15 residues. V lost 5 bases and J lost 2; bases outside the gene matches: 5. CDR3 in amino acids: CASSTGQGWQETQYF. The CDR3 nucleotides read TGTGCCAGCAGTACGGGACAGGGGTGGCAAGAGACCCAGTACTTC.

The chain has TRBV28 and TRBJ2-5; D uncertain. This CDR3 has 12 residues. V lost 1 base, J lost 0 bases, and 0 bases lay in between. Germline-derived CDR1 and CDR2 are MDHEN and SYDVKM. CDR3 residues: CASSLYQETQYF. The CDR3 nucleotides read TGTGCCAGCAGTTTATACCAAGAGACCCAGTACTTC.

At least ten counts were recorded for this clonotype. The CDR3 region has the DNA TGTGCCAGTTCCAAGGATTTATTTGGACTCTACGAGCAGTACTTC. Residues: CASSKDLFGLYEQYF. The chain couples TRBV19 to TRBJ2-7, with a possible D match to TRBD2 (5 bases). Trimming took off 8 bases at V and 3 bases at J, with 20 bases between the two ends. The germline gives CDR1 LNHDA, CDR2 SQIVND (reference sequence). This CDR3 is built from 15 residues.

This clonotype rates as medium-sized (0.01 to 0.1%). The V gene is TRBV6-1, the J gene TRBJ1-5, with D uncertain. Germline assignment: CDR1 MNHNS and CDR2 SASEGT. CDR3 length: 14 residues. V was trimmed by 8 bases and J by 1 base, leaving 12 bases between them. The CDR3 here is CASVSLGSNQPQHF. CDR3 DNA: TGTGCCAGCGTCTCCCTCGGGAGCAATCAGCCCCAGCATTTT.

This clonotype has only a few counts. The V gene is TRBV5-1, the J gene TRBJ1-5; D gene unclear. In germline, CDR1 is SGHRS, CDR2 YFSETQ. Trimming cost V 0 bases and J 3 bases, with 10 bases left between them. The CDR3 is made up of 15 amino acids. The CDR3 loop is CASSLARRLNQPQHF. Written as DNA, the CDR3 is TGCGCCAGCAGCTTGGCCCGGAGACTCAATCAGCCCCAGCATTTT.

This clonotype was seen repeatedly, ten times or more. The CDR3: CASSLAGNNEQFF. The CDR3 DNA reads as TGTGCCAGCAGTTTAGCAGGGAACAATGAGCAGTTCTTC. This chain joins TRBV28 and TRBJ2-1; the D gene is possibly TRBD1 (5 bases). Germline V CDR1 and CDR2: MDHEN, SYDVKM. The ends were cut back, 2 bases at V and 5 bases at J, with 7 bases in the middle. The CDR3 contains 13 residues.

This clonotype was seen repeatedly, ten times or more. The chain joins TRBV10-3 to TRBJ2-3, with 7 bases that match TRBD2. V lost 8 bases, J lost 5 bases, and 7 bases stayed unmatched. The germline V gene encodes CDR1 ENHRY and CDR2 SYGVKD. The CDR3 runs 13 residues. This chain's CDR3 is CAIGRELIDTQYF. DNA for the CDR3: TGTGCCATCGGGCGGGAGCTGATAGATACGCAGTATTTT.

J is TRBJ2-7 and V is TRBV5-1, with 9 bases identical to TRBD1. With 3 bases clipped from V and 5 bases from J, the junction kept 6 bases outside the gene matches. The CDR3 totals 14 residues. Germline V lookup: CDR1 SGHRS, CDR2 YFSETQ. For the CDR3, the DNA is TGCGCCAGCAGCTCGGGACAGGGAACCCACGAGCAGTACTTC. Amino acid sequence: CASSSGQGTHEQYF.